The T cell receptor (beta chain) described here comes from a study of T-cell reconstitution after alpha-beta-depleted transplantation in children. Unique molecular identifiers were incorporated during preparation of the TCRbeta library. TCRdb used MiXCR to reprocess the PCR reads, holding one entry per CDR3 protein. The top ten hold around 14% of the sample, which has roughly 90,000 distinct CDR3 sequences, 12% seen once. This clonotype was seen repeatedly, ten times or more. Trimming at V came to 5 bases and at J to 3 bases, leaving 16 bases not matched to a gene. The CDR3 sequence is 17 residues long. CDR1 and CDR2 from the germline V gene are SGHTA and FQGNSA.

The sample here was PBMCs from the stem cell graft donor, taken from the stem cell graft. This TCR came from a human donor who donated a stem cell graft to a child with inherited bone marrow failure. The chain links TRBV7-2 to TRBJ2-7; 7 bases agree with TRBD1. The CDR3 reads CASSPRLPGTANYEQYF. For the CDR3, the DNA is TGTGCCAGCAGCCCCCGTCTTCCCGGGACAGCGAACTACGAGCAGTACTTC.